This entry lists 20 T cell receptor beta chains sequenced from one sample in a study of T-cell memory formation after mild COVID-19 (dated by TCRdb to the early 2020s). Libraries came from 5' RACE. Reads for this sample came from an Illumina NovaSeq 6000. TCRdb ran its own pipeline on the public reads, namely fastp trimming at Q25 and MiXCR clone calling, and kept in-frame beta chains. Each record represents a unique CDR3 protein, reported with the most common genes and DNA among its rows. This sample gives 190,000 or so distinct CDR3 sequences in total; about 20% of them show up just once. The ten largest clones take up under 30% of the sample. Sequencing input: PBMCs or a T cell subset sorted from them (not recorded which). These TCRs come from an adult woman who had mild COVID-19 (a few samples of this study predate the infection). The sample titles of this study are shuffled in the database, so cell type and time point are left out; the donor was told from shared clones.

The chain has TRBV7-8 and TRBJ2-3; TRBD1 or TRBD2 may be the D gene (6 bases each). The CDR3 runs to 15 residues. The ends were cut back, 3 bases at V and 3 bases at J, with 13 bases in the middle. The germline V gene has CDR1 SGHVS and CDR2 FQNEAQ. The CDR3 DNA sequence: TGTGCCAGCAGCTTTCTCGGGGGCAAGACAGATACGCAGTATTTT. Translating gives CASSFLGGKTDTQYF.

This clonotype was counted a few times. The V and J genes are TRBV12-3 or TRBV12-4 and TRBJ2-3, with D possibly matching TRBD2 (6 bases). The CDR3 totals 14 residues. V was shortened by 3 bases and J by 5 bases, with 12 bases between the two germline ends. CDR3 DNA sequence: TGTGCCAGCAGTTTGCGTTCGGGGGTAGATACGCAGTATTTT. Its protein is CASSLRSGVDTQYF.

This clonotype was picked up a small number of times. The chain has TRBV4-1 and TRBJ2-3; D is unclear. CDR3 length equals 14 residues. From germline, CDR1 is MGHRA and CDR2 YSYEKL. V gave up 0 bases and J gave up 6 bases, with 10 bases separating them. As DNA, the CDR3 is TGCGCCAGCAGCCAAGATCTGGCGCCGGATACGCAGTATTTT. This translates into CASSQDLAPDTQYF.

The chain joins TRBV12-3 or TRBV12-4 to TRBJ2-1, with a tentative D call TRBD2 (6 bases). The CDR3 is 11 amino acids. The germline V and J ends were trimmed by 10 bases and 7 bases, with 11 bases remaining between them. In nucleotides, the CDR3 is TGTGCCACAGTACGGGGGAATGAGCAGTTCTTC. Translated: CATVRGNEQFF.

This clonotype was picked up a small number of times. The CDR3 bases are TGCAGTGCTAGAGATATCGGACTTCCCCTCCACAATGAGCAGTTCTTC. This codes for CSARDIGLPLHNEQFF. This chain connects TRBV20-1 to TRBJ2-1; D possibly corresponds to TRBD2 (5 bases). Germline-derived CDR1 and CDR2 are DFQATT and SNEGSKA (reference sequence). This CDR3 is 16 amino acids long. The V and J ends lost 0 bases and 5 bases respectively, with 17 bases between them.

This clonotype has more than one count but fewer than ten. The V call is TRBV27, the J call TRBJ2-7; possibly TRBD2 for D (5 bases). From germline, CDR1 is MNHEY and CDR2 SMNVEV (reference sequence). The CDR3 has 14 amino acids. With 2 bases removed from V and 4 bases from J, the gap between germline ends came to 12 bases. CDR3 DNA: TGTGCCAGCAGTTTAAGTCTAGCTCGGTACGAGCAGTACTTC. As protein: CASSLSLARYEQYF.

A few counts support this clonotype. V gene TRBV5-1 combines with J gene TRBJ1-5; possible D gene TRBD1, 5 bases. CDR3 size: 15 residues. V lost 4 bases, J lost 0 bases, and 11 bases lay in between. The germline CDR1 and CDR2 sequences are SGHRS and YFSETQ. The CDR3, as DNA: TGCGCCAGCAGCCCTGGGACGGATAGCAATCAGCCCCAGCATTTT. It codes for CASSPGTDSNQPQHF.

This clonotype showed up just a few times. The chain recombines TRBV2 with TRBJ2-7, with a tentative D call TRBD1 (5 bases). Germline V gives CDR1 SNHLY, CDR2 FYNNEI. Between the trimmed V and J ends, which lost 3 bases and 3 bases, there was a span of 12 bases. This CDR3 has 14 residues. Written as DNA, the CDR3 is TGTGCCAGCAGTGATCCCAGGGCTTACTACGAGCAGTACTTC. Amino acids: CASSDPRAYYEQYF.

The rearrangement links TRBV10-3 to TRBJ1-2; D uncertain. This CDR3 comprises 11 residues. Germline V lookup: CDR1 ENHRY, CDR2 SYGVKD. Trimming stripped 0 bases from V and 8 bases from J, with 4 bases between. The CDR3 reads CAISESQGYTF. For the CDR3, the DNA is TGTGCCATCAGTGAGTCGCAGGGCTACACCTTC.

The chain carries TRBV12-3 or TRBV12-4 and TRBJ2-5; TRBD2 aligns across 12 bases. Unmatched junction bases numbered 10, after V lost 6 bases and J lost 5 bases. The CDR3 has 16 residues. DNA for the CDR3: TGTGCCAGCAGGCCGGGACTAGCGGGTCGGGGGGAGACCCAGTACTTC. Its protein is CASRPGLAGRGETQYF.

In this sample, this clonotype turned up a few times. The chain combines TRBV24-1 with TRBJ2-5; D remains unclear. Germline assignment: CDR1 KGHDR and CDR2 SFDVKD. V lost 7 bases, J lost 3 bases, and 11 bases lay in between. The CDR3 runs 13 residues. This CDR3 is CATRDPMEETQYF. The CDR3 DNA reads as TGTGCCACCAGAGATCCCATGGAAGAGACCCAGTACTTC.

The chain is built from TRBV7-9 and TRBJ2-1; 10 bases map to TRBD1. The CDR3 is 17 residues long. CDR1 and CDR2 (germline): SEHNR, FQNEAQ (reference sequence). V lost 5 bases, J lost 5 bases, and 12 bases stayed unmatched. The CDR3 region is CASSPRDRGRGDNEQFF. The CDR3 DNA sequence: TGTGCCAGCAGCCCGCGGGACAGGGGCCGGGGTGACAATGAGCAGTTCTTC.

The chain uses TRBV19 and TRBJ1-2; 8 nucleotides line up with TRBD1. Losses at the gene ends were 6 bases for V and 3 bases for J; bases not matched to a gene: 3. The CDR3 contains 13 residues. CDR1 and CDR2 (germline): LNHDA, SQIVND (reference sequence). The CDR3 here is CASRAGGDYGYTF. CDR3 DNA: TGTGCCAGTAGGGCAGGGGGCGACTATGGCTACACCTTC.

This clonotype was recorded a few times. This rearrangement joins TRBV6-2 or TRBV6-3 to TRBJ2-7; 10 positions agree with TRBD2. The V segment lost 0 bases and the J segment 3 bases; nucleotides outside the gene matches: 8. Germline V CDR1 and CDR2: MNHEY, SVGEGT. This CDR3 is 17 amino acids long. The CDR3 is CASSYSETGTSVYEQYF. CDR3 DNA: TGTGCCAGCAGTTACTCAGAAACCGGGACTAGCGTCTACGAGCAGTACTTC.

This clonotype was seen a few times. The gene calls are TRBV12-3 or TRBV12-4 and TRBJ2-1; TRBD1 might be the D (8 bases). V was clipped by 5 bases and J by 5 bases, with 22 bases between them. The CDR3 has 17 amino acids. The CDR3 nucleotides read TGTGCCAGCAGTGAAGGCCCAGCGGGACAGGTTAACAATGAGCAGTTCTTC. Encoded protein: CASSEGPAGQVNNEQFF.

The V gene is TRBV6-5, the J gene TRBJ1-2; D not certain. Germline V gives CDR1 MNHEY, CDR2 SVGAGI. Deletions cut 0 bases from V and 2 bases from J, with 22 bases between. The CDR3 is 19 residues long. This chain's CDR3 is CASSYSLGSGLRKNYGYTF. CDR3 DNA sequence: TGTGCCAGCAGTTACTCGCTGGGTTCCGGTCTTCGTAAAAACTATGGCTACACCTTC.

V gene TRBV6-6 combines with J gene TRBJ1-5; tentative D call: TRBD1 (6 bases). Trimming removed 5 bases at V and 2 bases at J, with 13 bases between. The germline V gene encodes CDR1 MNHNY and CDR2 SVGAGI (reference sequence). The CDR3 loop spans 15 amino acids. CDR3: CASSAPGHGNQPQHF. The CDR3 nucleotides read TGTGCCAGCAGTGCACCGGGACATGGCAATCAGCCCCAGCATTTT.

V is TRBV7-9 and J is TRBJ2-3, with 7 bases that match TRBD2. This CDR3 has 15 amino acids. V lost 5 bases to trimming and J lost 2 bases; unmatched junction nucleotides: 7. Germline assignment: CDR1 SEHNR and CDR2 FQNEAQ (reference sequence). CDR3 amino acids: CASSETGTTTDTQYF. CDR3 nucleotide sequence: TGTGCCAGCAGCGAAACGGGGACTACCACAGATACGCAGTATTTT.

The V call is TRBV7-3, the J call TRBJ2-3; weak D call: TRBD2 (6 bases). The CDR3 is 15 amino acids. The V and J ends lost 1 base and 1 base respectively, with 9 bases between them. Germline V CDR1 and CDR2: SGHTA, FQGTGA. DNA for the CDR3: TGTGCCAGCAGCTTAATGGGGGGAGGCACAGATACGCAGTATTTT. This sequence encodes CASSLMGGGTDTQYF.

This clonotype showed up just a few times. This rearrangement joins TRBV20-1 to TRBJ2-1, with 8 bases that match TRBD1. V dropped 5 bases and J dropped 2; count of bases not matched to a gene: 8. Germline V gene data show CDR1 as DFQATT and CDR2 as SNEGSKA (reference sequence). This CDR3 is built from 15 residues. CDR3 DNA sequence: TGCAGTGCTTCAGGGGGCCTAAACCCCTACAATGAGCAGTTCTTC. Its protein is CSASGGLNPYNEQFF.